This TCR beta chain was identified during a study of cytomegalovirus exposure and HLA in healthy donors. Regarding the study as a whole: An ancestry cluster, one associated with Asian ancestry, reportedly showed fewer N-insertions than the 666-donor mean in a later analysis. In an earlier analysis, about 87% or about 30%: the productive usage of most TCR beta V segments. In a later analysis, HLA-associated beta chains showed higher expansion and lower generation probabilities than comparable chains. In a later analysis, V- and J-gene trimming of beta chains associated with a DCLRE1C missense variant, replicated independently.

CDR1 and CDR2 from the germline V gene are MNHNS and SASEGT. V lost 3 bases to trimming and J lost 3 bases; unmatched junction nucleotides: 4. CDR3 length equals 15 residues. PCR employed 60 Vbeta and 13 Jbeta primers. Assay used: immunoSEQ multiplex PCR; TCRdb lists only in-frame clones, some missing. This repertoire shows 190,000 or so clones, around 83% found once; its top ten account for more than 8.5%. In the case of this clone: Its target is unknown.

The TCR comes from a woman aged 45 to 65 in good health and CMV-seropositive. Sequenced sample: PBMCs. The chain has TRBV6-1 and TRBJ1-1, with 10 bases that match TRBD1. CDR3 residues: CASSDTGQGDTEAFF. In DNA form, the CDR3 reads TGTGCCAGCAGTGATACCGGACAGGGGGACACTGAAGCTTTCTTT.